The 27 T cell receptor beta chains given below trace back to one sample, sequenced in a study of T cell changes during pregnancy in multiple sclerosis. This table comes from immunoSEQ multiplex PCR, and its TCRdb copy is limited to in-frame clones, with some not included. The sample consists of under 85,000 clones, roughly 94% of them appearing once. The specimen was peripheral blood, collected in the third trimester of pregnancy. All receptors come from a female donor with multiple sclerosis, enrolled in a pregnancy study.

The chain links TRBV6-1 to TRBJ2-7; unclear D gene. Per the germline V gene, CDR1 is MNHNS and CDR2 is SASEGT. CDR3 length: 12 residues. V gave up 7 bases and J gave up 3 bases, with 10 bases separating them. The CDR3 loop reads CASILNLYEQYF. The CDR3, as DNA: TGTGCCAGCATACTGAACCTCTACGAGCAGTACTTC.

V is TRBV5-1 and J is TRBJ1-2, with D possibly matching TRBD1 (5 bases). Trimming removed 0 bases from V and 3 bases from J, with 15 bases in between. The CDR3 is made up of 16 amino acids. Germline CDR1 is SGHRS and CDR2 is YFSETQ. For the CDR3, the DNA is TGCGCCAGCAGCTTGGCTTTAAGGGGAACCGACTATGGCTACACCTTC. It codes for CASSLALRGTDYGYTF.

V and J are TRBV29-1 and TRBJ1-1; 7 bases align to TRBD1. This CDR3 has 14 amino acids. In germline, CDR1 is SQVTM, CDR2 ANQGSEA. Losses at the gene ends were 6 bases for V and 1 base for J; bases not matched to a gene: 8. CDR3 in amino acids: CSVTGMIGNTEAFF. CDR3 nucleotide sequence: TGCAGCGTGACAGGGATGATTGGGAACACTGAAGCTTTCTTT.

The chain joins TRBV5-5 to TRBJ1-1, with TRBD1 matching over 10 bases. This CDR3 spans 13 amino acids. The trim removed 4 bases at V and 8 bases at J, leaving 5 bases unmatched. CDR1 SGHKS and CDR2 YYEKEE come from the germline V gene (reference sequence). CDR3 residues: CASSIRDRGEAFF. DNA of the CDR3: TGTGCCAGCAGCATCCGGGACAGGGGAGAAGCTTTCTTT.

This chain connects TRBV10-2 to TRBJ1-1; 7 nucleotides match TRBD1. Germline CDR1 and CDR2: WSHSY and SAAADI. With V trimmed by 2 bases and J by 4 bases, 10 bases remained unmatched. This CDR3 has 16 residues. The CDR3 sequence is CASSELFGQAFTEAFF. For the CDR3, the DNA is TGCGCCAGCAGTGAGCTCTTTGGACAGGCCTTCACTGAAGCTTTCTTT.

This clone was seen just once. The rearrangement joins TRBV11-3 to TRBJ2-5; 8 nucleotides match TRBD1. Germline CDR1 is SGHNT and CDR2 is YENEEA. The V segment lost 1 base and the J segment 5 bases; nucleotides outside the gene matches: 9. This CDR3 region has 16 residues. The CDR3 nucleotides are TGTGCCAGCAGCTTAGGCTCCAGGGGGCGAGGCGAGACCCAGTACTTC. Its translation is CASSLGSRGRGETQYF.

This chain connects TRBV7-9 to TRBJ2-3; maybe TRBD1 (8 bases). The CDR3 is 15 residues long. Trimming took off 11 bases at V and 2 bases at J, with 20 bases between the two ends. Germline lookup yields CDR1 SEHNR and CDR2 FQNEAQ (reference sequence). The CDR3 DNA reads TGTGCCCTTGAGCGGGGCAGGGGGCCCACAGATACGCAGTATTTT. Residues: CALERGRGPTDTQYF.

This rearrangement joins TRBV29-1 to TRBJ1-3; possibly TRBD1 for D (6 bases). Germline V lookup: CDR1 SQVTM, CDR2 ANQGSEA. The CDR3 sequence is 12 residues long. Between the trimmed V and J ends, which lost 5 bases and 4 bases, there was a span of 9 bases. CDR3 coding DNA: TGCAGCGTTCTTACAGGGGGAAACACCATATATTTT. Translated: CSVLTGGNTIYF. Supplemented by reference TRBV29-1 and TRBJ1-3, the full variable domain reads SAVISQKPSRDICQRGTSLTIQCQVDSQVTMMFWYRQQPGQSLTLIATANQGSEATYESGFVIDKFPISRPNLTFSTLTVSNMSPEDSSIYLCSVLTGGNTIYFGEGSWLTVV.

The count of this clone is one. V is TRBV19 and J is TRBJ1-2; possibly TRBD1 for D (5 bases). CDR1 is LNHDA, CDR2 SQIVND, per germline (reference sequence). V was trimmed by 4 bases and J by 3 bases, leaving 18 bases between them. This CDR3 has 16 amino acids. CDR3 coding DNA: TGTGCCAGTAGTACCCTCGGGGGGGACTTAGACTATGGCTACACCTTC. Amino acid sequence: CASSTLGGDLDYGYTF.

The rearrangement joins TRBV14 to TRBJ2-3, with TRBD2 identical over 9 bases. CDR1 SGHDN and CDR2 FVKESK come from the germline V gene. The CDR3 is 17 amino acids. The junction had 8 bases not matched to a gene; V was cut back by 1 base and J by 3 bases. CDR3 DNA sequence: TGTGCCAGCAGCCAAGCTGGCGGGGGGGCCAGGACAGATACGCAGTATTTT. As protein: CASSQAGGGARTDTQYF.

The gene calls are TRBV4-3 and TRBJ1-2; D uncertain. Germline V gives CDR1 LGHNA, CDR2 YSLEER. The CDR3 consists of 14 residues. Trimming pared 0 bases from V and 7 bases from J, leaving 12 bases between. CDR3 loop: CASSQDPQRGGYTF. The CDR3 DNA sequence: TGCGCCAGCAGCCAAGATCCCCAGCGGGGTGGCTACACCTTC.

Written as DNA, the CDR3 is TGTGCCAGCAGTTACATTTTGGGGACTCTTGAAGCTTTCTTT. The encoded protein is CASSYILGTLEAFF. The genes are TRBV6-6 and TRBJ1-1; a possible D gene is TRBD1 (5 bases). Between the trimmed V and J ends, which lost 2 bases and 7 bases, there was a span of 14 bases. Germline assignment: CDR1 MNHNY and CDR2 SVGAGI (reference sequence). The CDR3 spans 14 residues.

The chain combines TRBV5-3 with TRBJ2-3, with 8 bases that match TRBD1. TRBV5-3 is flagged as an ORF with uncertain function. The CDR3 runs 15 residues. Losses at the gene ends were 5 bases for V and 1 base for J; bases not matched to a gene: 6. In DNA form, the CDR3 reads TGTGCCAGAAGTGGGGGGACAGGCTGCACAGATACGCAGTATTTT. This codes for CARSGGTGCTDTQYF.

This clone has just one count. The chain recombines TRBV10-3 with TRBJ2-7, with 7 bases fitting TRBD1. V dropped 6 bases and J dropped 0; count of bases not matched to a gene: 5. The CDR3 sequence is 14 residues long. CDR1 and CDR2 from the germline V gene are ENHRY and SYGVKD. CDR3 region: CAIRKDRSSYEQYF. The CDR3 DNA follows: TGTGCCATCAGGAAGGACAGGAGCTCCTACGAGCAGTACTTC.

The V call is TRBV9, the J call TRBJ2-7; maybe TRBD1 (6 bases). Germline-derived CDR1 and CDR2 are SGDLS and YYNGEE. The CDR3 runs to 15 residues. Trimming took 4 bases from V and 5 from J, leaving 19 bases between them. For the CDR3, the DNA is TGTGCCAGCAGCCCCCAGCCACAGGGTATCAACGAGCAGTACTTC. The encoded protein is CASSPQPQGINEQYF.

The chain couples TRBV7-2 to TRBJ1-2, with D possibly TRBD1 on 6 matching bases. With 5 bases removed from V and 2 bases from J, the gap between germline ends came to 9 bases. The CDR3 has 13 amino acids. CDR1 is SGHTA, CDR2 FQGNSA, per germline. The CDR3 DNA sequence: TGTGCCAGCAGCCCGGGACAAAACTATGGCTACACCTTC. Residues: CASSPGQNYGYTF.

The chain uses TRBV27 and TRBJ2-7; 10 positions agree with TRBD1. Germline CDR1 MNHEY, CDR2 SMNVEV (reference sequence). Trimming cost V 6 bases and J 2 bases; bases outside gene matches: 16. CDR3 length equals 18 residues. The CDR3 DNA reads as TGTGCCAGCAGCCCGAGGAGGGACAGGGGTCATCCCCCCTACGAGCAGTACTTC. Translation gives CASSPRRDRGHPPYEQYF.

The chain links TRBV18 to TRBJ2-7; D possibly corresponds to TRBD2 (6 bases). The CDR3 length is 13 residues. V lost 3 bases to trimming and J lost 3 bases, with 9 bases between them. Germline values: CDR1 KGHSH, CDR2 LQKENI. The CDR3 reads CASSPAAGYEQYF. The CDR3 coding sequence is TGTGCCAGCTCACCGGCAGCGGGCTACGAGCAGTACTTC.

The rearrangement joins TRBV7-9 to TRBJ1-1; D may be TRBD1 (5 bases). Deletions cut 5 bases from V and 2 bases from J, with 24 bases between. The length of the CDR3 is 18 residues. Germline V gene lookup returns CDR1 SEHNR and CDR2 FQNEAQ (reference sequence). The CDR3 loop reads CASSPVPFPGLRNTEAFF. The DNA of the CDR3 is TGTGCCAGCAGCCCCGTACCTTTCCCAGGGTTGAGAAACACTGAAGCTTTCTTT. Full variable domain (rest looked up from reference TRBV7-9 and TRBJ1-1): DTGVSQNPRHKITKRGQNVTFRCDPISEHNRLYWYRQTLGQGPEFLTYFQNEAQLEKSRLLSDRFSAERPKGSFSTLEIQRTEQGDSAMYLCASSPVPFPGLRNTEAFFGQGTRLTVV.

J is TRBJ1-5 and V is TRBV7-3; D is uncertain. This CDR3 has 16 amino acids. Germline lookup yields CDR1 SGHTA and CDR2 FQGTGA. Trimming pared 0 bases from V and 7 bases from J, leaving 16 bases between. The CDR3 sequence: CASSLTEGKWSQPQHF. DNA of the CDR3: TGTGCCAGCAGCTTAACTGAGGGAAAATGGAGCCAGCCCCAGCATTTT.

The gene calls are TRBV15 and TRBJ2-5, with 10 bases that match TRBD2. The closer fit of TRBJ2-7 to the DNA end suggests the J call may be wrong. Germline V gene data show CDR1 as LNHNV and CDR2 as YYDKDF (reference sequence). CDR3 length: 15 amino acids. The CDR3 coding sequence is TGTGCCACCAGCAGAGATGAGACTAGCGGGTACGAGCAGTACTTC. The encoded protein is CATSRDETSGYEQYF.

V is TRBV7-9 and J is TRBJ1-1; 10 bases map to TRBD1. The CDR3 sequence is 17 residues long. The V gene end was trimmed by 1 base and the J gene end by 2 bases; junction bases not matched to a gene: 7. Germline-derived CDR1 and CDR2 are SEHNR and FQNEAQ (reference sequence). The CDR3 loop is CASSLGGTGVQNTEAFF. The CDR3 DNA sequence: TGTGCCAGCAGCTTAGGGGGGACAGGGGTCCAAAACACTGAAGCTTTCTTT.

This clone was recorded once. V and J are TRBV2 and TRBJ1-4, with D perhaps TRBD1 (5 bases). Per germline, CDR1 SNHLY and CDR2 FYNNEI. CDR3 length: 12 residues. Trimming removed 7 bases from V and 6 bases from J, with 9 bases in between. DNA of the CDR3: TGTGCCAGCACCTCGACAGATGAAAAACTGTTTTTT. Translated: CASTSTDEKLFF.

The chain employs TRBV27 and TRBJ1-2; TRBD1 might be the D (5 bases). This CDR3 is built from 16 residues. Germline lookup yields CDR1 MNHEY and CDR2 SMNVEV (reference sequence). The ends were cut back, 6 bases at V and 1 base at J, with 18 bases in the middle. The CDR3 DNA is TGTGCCAGCAGGGCGCTTGATGGGACTTTTAACTATGGCTACACCTTC. Protein: CASRALDGTFNYGYTF.

This chain uses TRBV9 with TRBJ1-2, with TRBD1 identical over 7 bases. CDR1 is SGDLS, CDR2 YYNGEE, per germline. The CDR3 consists of 15 residues. V shed 5 bases, J shed 2 bases, and the junction held 9 bases outside the gene matches. The chain's CDR3 is CASSMTGIANYGYTF. The CDR3 bases are TGTGCCAGCAGTATGACAGGGATTGCGAACTATGGCTACACCTTC.

V usage is TRBV19 and J usage is TRBJ1-2; possibly TRBD1 for D (6 bases). V was clipped by 5 bases and J by 2 bases, with 12 bases between them. Looked up from germline, CDR1 is LNHDA and CDR2 is SQIVND (reference sequence). This CDR3 contains 14 residues. CDR3 bases: TGTGCCAGTAGTTACAGGGAGCAAAACTATGGCTACACCTTC. Protein product: CASSYREQNYGYTF.

CDR3 DNA sequence: TGTGCCAGCCTGTTACTAGCGGGGTATTACGAGCAGTACTTC. Its protein is CASLLLAGYYEQYF. This chain links TRBV2 with TRBJ2-7; 10 nucleotides align to TRBD2. CDR3 length equals 14 residues. V was clipped by 8 bases and J by 4 bases; unmatched bases: 8. CDR1 is SNHLY and CDR2 is FYNNEI in the germline V gene.